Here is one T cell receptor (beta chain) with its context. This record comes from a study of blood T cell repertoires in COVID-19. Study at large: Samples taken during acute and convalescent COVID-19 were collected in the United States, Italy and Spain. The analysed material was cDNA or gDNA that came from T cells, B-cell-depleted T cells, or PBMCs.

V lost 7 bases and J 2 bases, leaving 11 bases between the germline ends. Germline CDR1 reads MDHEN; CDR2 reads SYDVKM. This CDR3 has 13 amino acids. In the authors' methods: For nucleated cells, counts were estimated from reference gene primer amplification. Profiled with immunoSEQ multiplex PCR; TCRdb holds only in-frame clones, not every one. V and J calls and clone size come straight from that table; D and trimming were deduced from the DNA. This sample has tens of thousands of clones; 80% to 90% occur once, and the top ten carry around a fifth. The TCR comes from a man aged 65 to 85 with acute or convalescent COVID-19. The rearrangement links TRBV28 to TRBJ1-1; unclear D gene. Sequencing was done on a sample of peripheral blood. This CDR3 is CASTIFRNTEAFF. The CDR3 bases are TGTGCCAGCACCATATTCAGAAACACTGAAGCTTTCTTT.